The sequence of this T cell receptor (beta chain) was determined in a study of blood T cell repertoires in COVID-19. Clones were read by immunoSEQ multiplex PCR, and TCRdb kept only the in-frame ones, dropping some. The sample includes 100,000 to 150,000 clones, around three quarters seen only once; the top ten take about 2.2%. CDR1 and CDR2 (germline): SEHNR, FQNEAQ (reference sequence). V was clipped by 5 bases and J by 7 bases; unmatched bases: 8. This CDR3 has 14 residues. The chain couples TRBV7-9 to TRBJ1-2, with 9 bases that match TRBD1. The receptor was derived from a woman in her 70s with acute or convalescent COVID-19. The sequencing sample was made of peripheral blood. The CDR3, as DNA: TGTGCCAGCAGCCAACCTACAGGGGGCCCTGGCTACACCTTC. It specifies CASSQPTGGPGYTF.